The 4 T cell receptor beta chains below all came from one sample that was sequenced in a study of Tregs in tolerant kidney transplant recipients (dated by TCRdb to between 2018 and 2020). This sample's time point label indicates: blood sample drawn before combined kidney and bone marrow transplant. Libraries were prepared through the immunoSEQ multiplex PCR assay. TCRdb's version of the immuneACCESS table is confined to in-frame rearrangements and falls short of the full clone set. An unresolved V gene accounts for under half of the shortfall where checked; the remainder is of unknown origin. This sample gives fewer than 80,000 clones in total; roughly 98% of them show up just once. 0.34% of the sample is held by the ten biggest clonotypes. The specimen was Tregs from blood, collected before the transplant. The origin of the receptors is a human donor who received a combined kidney and bone marrow transplant.

This clone was detected once. V and J are TRBV30 and TRBJ1-1; D is possibly TRBD1 (6 bases). CDR3 length: 11 amino acids. V lost 2 bases to trimming and J lost 6 bases, with 7 bases between them. Germline V gene lookup returns CDR1 GTSNPN and CDR2 SVGIG (reference sequence). The CDR3 DNA sequence: TGTGCCTGGAGTCACAGGGCTGAAGCTTTCTTT. It specifies CAWSHRAEAFF. Filled out from reference TRBV30 and TRBJ1-1, the complete variable domain reads SQTIHQWPATLVQPVGSPLSLECTVEGTSNPNLYWYRQAAGRGLQLLFYSVGIGQISSEVPQNLSASRPQDRQFILSSKKLLLSDSGFYLCAWSHRAEAFFGQGTRLTVV.

This clone was recorded only once. The rearrangement uses TRBV7-8 and TRBJ2-1; 7 bases align to TRBD2. The V and J ends lost 0 bases and 5 bases, in that order; junction bases with no gene match: 4. This CDR3 contains 15 residues. Looked up from germline, CDR1 is SGHVS and CDR2 is FQNEAQ. The CDR3 nucleotides are TGTGCCAGCAGCTTAGCGGGAGGGTCGCACAATGAGCAGTTCTTC. It translates to CASSLAGGSHNEQFF.

V gene TRBV7-9 combines with J gene TRBJ2-7; unclear D gene. The CDR3 extends over 14 amino acids. In germline, CDR1 is SEHNR, CDR2 FQNEAQ (reference sequence). V shed 4 bases and J shed 0 bases, with 10 bases lying between them. CDR3 residues: CASSYDTYSYEQYF. The CDR3 nucleotides read TGTGCCAGCAGCTATGACACTTACTCCTACGAGCAGTACTTC. Complete variable domain (other parts from reference TRBV7-9 and TRBJ2-7): DTGVSQNPRHKITKRGQNVTFRCDPISEHNRLYWYRQTLGQGPEFLTYFQNEAQLEKSRLLSDRFSAERPKGSFSTLEIQRTEQGDSAMYLCASSYDTYSYEQYFGPGTRLTVT.

This CDR3 reads CASSPIDTQYF. Written as DNA, the CDR3 is TGTGCCAGCTCACCTATAGATACGCAGTATTTT. The V call is TRBV18, the J call TRBJ2-3; D gene ambiguous. CDR3 length: 11 amino acids. CDR1 and CDR2 from the germline V gene are KGHSH and LQKENI. Deletions cut 3 bases from V and 5 bases from J, with 3 bases between.